Shown below are 22 T cell receptor beta chains from a single sample sequenced in a study of shared clonotypes between healthy human individuals. Cells designated naive CD8 were CD45RO-negative and were positively selected for CCR7, with terminally differentiated effector memory CD45RA+ cells excluded. Sequencing used immunoSEQ multiplex PCR; TCRdb keeps in-frame clones, though not all of them. The table shows about 2.1 million clones, with roughly 91% occurring only once. The sample comprised naive CD8+ T cells from PBMCs. These receptors were taken from a man aged 18-30 years in good health. Some clones in this sample may be carry-over from other donors' samples.

The CDR3 DNA follows: TGTGCCAGCAGCGTAGATGGGACAGGGGGGTATGGCTACACCTTC. Its protein product is CASSVDGTGGYGYTF. This chain links TRBV9 with TRBJ1-2, with 11 nucleotides matching TRBD1. This CDR3 spans 15 amino acids. With 0 bases clipped from V and 5 bases from J, the junction kept 3 bases outside the gene matches. CDR1 SGDLS and CDR2 YYNGEE come from the germline V gene.

J is TRBJ1-2 and V is TRBV5-1; D is unresolved. The CDR3 covers 15 residues. Germline V gene data show CDR1 as SGHRS and CDR2 as YFSETQ. The germline V and J ends were trimmed by 4 bases and 4 bases, with 17 bases remaining between them. In DNA, the CDR3 is TGCGCCAGCAGCCCACACAGTGGGGAGGGCTATGGCTACACCTTC. Amino acids: CASSPHSGEGYGYTF.

The CDR3 sequence is CASSQDMGEGGTGELFF. The CDR3 region has the DNA TGCGCCAGCAGCCAAGATATGGGGGAGGGCGGGACCGGGGAGCTGTTTTTT. The chain carries TRBV4-3 and TRBJ2-2; 7 nucleotides match TRBD2. The CDR3 totals 17 residues. CDR1 is LGHNA, CDR2 YSLEER, per germline. Losses at the gene ends were 0 bases for V and 5 bases for J; bases not matched to a gene: 9.

The rearrangement joins TRBV6-1 to TRBJ1-1, with D unclear. The germline CDR1 and CDR2 sequences are MNHNS and SASEGT. V was cut by 5 bases and J by 11 bases, with 15 bases left in between. The CDR3 contains 12 residues. As DNA, the CDR3 is TGTGCCAGCAGTTTCACACGGGTTGGGGCTTTCTTT. Its protein product is CASSFTRVGAFF.

This clone has a single count. The rearrangement uses TRBV6-5 and TRBJ2-7; D is unclear. The ends were cut back, 7 bases at V and 2 bases at J, with 15 bases in the middle. Germline V gene data show CDR1 as MNHEY and CDR2 as SVGAGI. This CDR3 comprises 14 residues. The CDR3 loop is CASIQRDLAYEQYF. Here the CDR3 DNA reads TGTGCCAGCATACAGCGAGACCTGGCCTACGAGCAGTACTTC.

The rearrangement uses TRBV11-2 and TRBJ2-7; D possibly corresponds to TRBD2 (5 bases). The CDR3 has 14 amino acids. The V gene lost 1 base and the J gene lost 3 bases, with 10 bases spanning the gap. CDR1 is SGHAT and CDR2 is FQNNGV in the germline V gene. CDR3 coding DNA: TGTGCCAGCAGCTTAGCCTTCAGCGGCTACGAGCAGTACTTC. Amino acid sequence: CASSLAFSGYEQYF.

This clone occurred once. This sequence joins TRBV13 and TRBJ2-6, with D unresolved. Trimming left V 5 bases short and J 6 bases short, with 11 bases between. The CDR3 loop spans 14 amino acids. Germline assignment: CDR1 PRHDT and CDR2 FYEKMQ (reference sequence). The CDR3 region is CASSPPFEANVLTF. The CDR3 region has the DNA TGTGCCAGCAGCCCTCCTTTTGAGGCCAACGTCCTGACTTTC.

The rearrangement uses TRBV29-1 and TRBJ2-1; 8 bases are a match to TRBD1. CDR3 length: 12 residues. Germline assignment: CDR1 SQVTM and CDR2 ANQGSEA. Trimming took 7 bases from V and 10 from J; bases not matched to a gene: 9. The CDR3 nucleotides read TGCAGCGACGTAGACAGGGGAGGCGAGCAGTTCTTC. Its translation: CSDVDRGGEQFF.

Worth noting for this clone: Other DNA sequences in the same sample also yield this CDR3. The rearrangement links TRBV4-3 to TRBJ2-3, with 10 bases lining up with TRBD1. There are 17 residues in the CDR3. Trimming at V came to 0 bases and at J to 2 bases, leaving 5 bases not matched to a gene. The germline V gene has CDR1 LGHNA and CDR2 YSLEER. CDR3 loop: CASSQDPGQGVTDTQYF. The CDR3 DNA is TGCGCCAGCAGCCAAGATCCCGGACAGGGGGTCACAGATACGCAGTATTTT.

This clone was detected only once. V is TRBV19 and J is TRBJ2-1; TRBD2 might be the D (6 bases). The V end was cut by 5 bases, the J end by 0 bases, with 11 bases between. CDR1 and CDR2 from the germline V gene are LNHDA and SQIVND (reference sequence). CDR3 length equals 15 residues. This CDR3 reads CASSVGLFSYNEQFF. For the CDR3, the DNA is TGTGCCAGTAGTGTAGGACTATTCTCCTACAATGAGCAGTTCTTC.

V usage is TRBV27 and J usage is TRBJ2-3; the D gene could be TRBD1 or TRBD2 (6 bases each). CDR1 is MNHEY, CDR2 SMNVEV, per germline (reference sequence). The CDR3 loop spans 15 amino acids. Trimming stripped 3 bases from V and 1 base from J, with 11 bases between. The CDR3 protein is CASSLTGARTDTQYF. The CDR3, as DNA: TGTGCCAGCAGTTTGACGGGGGCTCGCACAGATACGCAGTATTTT.

A remark on this clone: The sample contains more than one DNA sequence encoding this CDR3. This chain links TRBV10-1 with TRBJ2-3, with D unresolved. CDR1 and CDR2 (germline): WNHNN, SYGVQD (reference sequence). Trimming cost V 0 bases and J 4 bases, with 2 bases left between them. This CDR3 has 12 residues. The CDR3 DNA reads TGCGCCAGCAGTGAGTCGTCAGATACGCAGTATTTT. Translation gives CASSESSDTQYF.

In its sample, this clone was seen a few times. The chain joins TRBV28 to TRBJ1-5; unclear D gene. Germline CDR1 MDHEN, CDR2 SYDVKM. The CDR3 runs to 13 residues. V was trimmed by 3 bases and J by 3 bases, leaving 6 bases between them. CDR3 in amino acids: CASSFQINQPQHF. CDR3 in DNA: TGTGCCAGCAGTTTCCAGATCAATCAGCCCCAGCATTTT.

The chain links TRBV2 to TRBJ2-3, with 7 bases matching TRBD2. The CDR3 has 15 amino acids. The germline gives CDR1 SNHLY, CDR2 FYNNEI. J lost 4 bases, V lost 8 bases, and 12 bases had no gene match. CDR3 region: CASFPPGGGADTQYF. The CDR3 nucleotides are TGTGCCAGCTTTCCTCCGGGAGGAGGTGCAGATACGCAGTATTTT.

The gene calls are TRBV5-4 and TRBJ2-7; 14 bases line up with TRBD2. CDR1 is SGHNT and CDR2 is YYREEE in the germline V gene (reference sequence). The V gene end was trimmed by 3 bases and the J gene end by 2 bases; junction bases not matched to a gene: 1. This CDR3 has 15 residues. CDR3 loop: CASSSTSGRAYEQYF. The CDR3, as DNA: TGTGCCAGCAGCTCGACTAGCGGGAGGGCCTACGAGCAGTACTTC.

The chain recombines TRBV5-1 with TRBJ2-7; the D gene is possibly TRBD2 (7 bases). CDR1 is SGHRS and CDR2 is YFSETQ in the germline V gene. V lost 2 bases to trimming and J lost 3 bases, with 18 bases between them. The CDR3 has 16 residues. In nucleotides, the CDR3 is TGCGCCAGCAGCTTCTTTTCGGGGGGCGCAAACTACGAGCAGTACTTC. This sequence encodes CASSFFSGGANYEQYF.

The table lists this clone with a count of one. V and J are TRBV9 and TRBJ2-5; 9 positions match TRBD2. Germline CDR1 is SGDLS and CDR2 is YYNGEE. J lost 4 bases, V lost 4 bases, and 17 bases had no gene match. The CDR3 length is 18 residues. CDR3 loop: CASSSSPWVSGSAETQYF. The CDR3 DNA reads as TGTGCCAGCAGCTCCTCCCCCTGGGTTAGCGGGAGCGCAGAGACCCAGTACTTC.

This clone has just one count. The chain uses TRBV7-8 and TRBJ2-1, with 11 bases matching TRBD1. This CDR3 has 15 amino acids. V lost 2 bases to trimming and J lost 10 bases; unmatched junction nucleotides: 7. Germline V gene lookup returns CDR1 SGHVS and CDR2 FQNEAQ. CDR3: CASSLWDRGSGEQFF. DNA of the CDR3: TGTGCCAGCAGCTTATGGGACAGGGGGAGTGGGGAGCAGTTCTTC.

This chain uses TRBV7-6 with TRBJ1-4; maybe TRBD1 (5 bases). V was pared by 5 bases and J by 8 bases, with 18 bases between. Germline assignment: CDR1 SGHVS and CDR2 FNYEAQ. This CDR3 comprises 15 residues. CDR3 DNA: TGTGCCAGCAGCACCTCACGGGGCCCCGACGAAAAACTGTTTTTT. It codes for CASSTSRGPDEKLFF.

The rearrangement uses TRBV27 and TRBJ1-2, with 9 bases identical to TRBD1. The CDR3 length is 14 residues. V lost 10 bases, J lost 4 bases, and 10 bases stayed unmatched. Germline values: CDR1 MNHEY, CDR2 SMNVEV (reference sequence). CDR3 region: CATSRDRDPYGYTF. CDR3 nucleotide sequence: TGTGCCACTTCTCGGGACAGGGATCCCTATGGCTACACCTTC.

The V gene is TRBV7-9, the J gene TRBJ1-2; D may be TRBD1 (5 bases). The germline V and J ends were trimmed by 0 bases and 0 bases, with 11 bases remaining between them. The CDR3 extends over 16 amino acids. The germline V gene has CDR1 SEHNR and CDR2 FQNEAQ (reference sequence). The CDR3 bases are TGTGCCAGCAGCTTAGCCAGAGGGGCAGCTAACTATGGCTACACCTTC. Its protein product is CASSLARGAANYGYTF.

The chain joins TRBV28 to TRBJ1-5, with TRBD1 identical over 8 bases. The germline CDR1 and CDR2 sequences are MDHEN and SYDVKM. The CDR3 is 16 amino acids. J gave up 0 bases and V 6 bases, and 7 bases lay outside the gene matches. The CDR3 DNA follows: TGTGCCAGCAGACCCCTACAGGGGGGTAGCAATCAGCCCCAGCATTTT. This codes for CASRPLQGGSNQPQHF.